What follows are 26 T cell receptor beta chains derived from one specimen sequenced in a study of OX40 agonist ivuxolimab in advanced cancers. Some clones are missing from TCRdb's copy, which holds only in-frame ones; the method was immunoSEQ multiplex PCR. This sample has 45,000 to 55,000 clones, with 70% to 90% found just once. Source: CD4+ or CD8+ T cells sorted from blood, taken in a trial of the OX40 agonist ivuxolimab. The source of these receptors is an adult with an advanced solid tumor such as melanoma, head and neck, liver or kidney cancer.

The V gene is TRBV10-1, the J gene TRBJ2-7; maybe TRBD1 (8 bases). V shed 6 bases and J shed 7 bases, with 19 bases lying between them. The CDR3 totals 14 residues. CDR1 is WNHNN, CDR2 SYGVQD, per germline (reference sequence). DNA of the CDR3: TGCGCCAGCAGGGACAGGGAGGGTTGGGGGGAGCAGTACTTC. Protein: CASRDREGWGEQYF.

The J gene is TRBJ2-1, the V gene TRBV2, with 7 bases fitting TRBD2. CDR3 length: 14 amino acids. In germline, CDR1 is SNHLY, CDR2 FYNNEI. V lost 10 bases, J lost 8 bases, and 14 bases stayed unmatched. The CDR3 DNA follows: TGTGCCAACCAAAGGACTAGTGGTTCCTATGAGCAGTTCTTC. It is translated as CANQRTSGSYEQFF.

This clone was found once. V gene TRBV2 combines with J gene TRBJ2-1; tentative D call: TRBD2 (5 bases). Trimming pared 5 bases from V and 1 base from J, leaving 12 bases between. The V gene's germline CDR1 is SNHLY and CDR2 FYNNEI. The CDR3 covers 15 residues. This CDR3 is CASSPRSGSYNEQFF. The CDR3 DNA sequence: TGTGCCAGCAGTCCCCGGAGCGGTTCCTACAATGAGCAGTTCTTC.

This clone has just a few counts. The CDR3 loop is CASSRGTAYEQYF. CDR3 DNA sequence: TGCGCCAGCAGCCGAGGAACGGCATACGAGCAGTACTTC. The chain combines TRBV5-1 with TRBJ2-7, with D uncertain. CDR3 length: 13 amino acids. Per the germline V gene, CDR1 is SGHRS and CDR2 is YFSETQ. The ends were cut back, 4 bases at V and 4 bases at J, with 12 bases in the middle.

The gene calls are TRBV5-1 and TRBJ2-1, with D possibly being TRBD2 (5 bases). V shed 3 bases and J shed 6 bases, with 7 bases lying between them. The CDR3 is 12 amino acids. Germline V lookup: CDR1 SGHRS, CDR2 YFSETQ. The CDR3 DNA reads TGCGCCAGCAGCTCCGGGGTCAATGAGCAGTTCTTC. As protein: CASSSGVNEQFF.

V and J are TRBV2 and TRBJ1-1; TRBD1 aligns across 9 bases. V lost 6 bases, J lost 1 base, and 9 bases stayed unmatched. The germline V gene has CDR1 SNHLY and CDR2 FYNNEI. This CDR3 is 16 amino acids long. The CDR3 region has the DNA TGTGCCAGCAGCCCAGGGACAGGGAGGTGGAACACTGAAGCTTTCTTT. It translates to CASSPGTGRWNTEAFF.

The rearrangement links TRBV5-5 to TRBJ2-3; TRBD1 aligns across 9 bases. CDR3 length: 15 amino acids. The ends lost 2 bases at V and 7 bases at J; junction bases unmatched: 8. From germline, CDR1 is SGHKS and CDR2 YYEKEE (reference sequence). CDR3 in DNA: TGTGCCAGCAGCTTTAGGGGACAGGGTCCAAATACGCAGTATTTT. As protein: CASSFRGQGPNTQYF.

In this sample, this clone turned up once. This chain uses TRBV2 with TRBJ1-3; possible D gene TRBD1, 6 bases. CDR1 is SNHLY and CDR2 is FYNNEI in the germline V gene. The CDR3 runs to 14 residues. Between the trimmed V and J ends, which lost 7 bases and 0 bases, there was a span of 10 bases. In nucleotides, the CDR3 is TGTGCCAGCAACGACAGGTCCTCTGGAAACACCATATATTTT. Translating gives CASNDRSSGNTIYF.

The chain couples TRBV7-3 to TRBJ2-3; possibly TRBD2 for D (5 bases). The CDR3 runs 14 residues. Germline V gene data show CDR1 as SGHTA and CDR2 as FQGTGA. V was clipped by 2 bases and J by 6 bases, with 12 bases between them. CDR3 loop: CASSLRGDTDTQYF. The CDR3 DNA is TGTGCCAGCAGCTTACGGGGTGATACCGATACGCAGTATTTT.

This clone turned up a few times. The chain employs TRBV2 and TRBJ2-1, with no clear D. V lost 6 bases to trimming and J lost 1 base, with 7 bases between them. CDR1 is SNHLY and CDR2 is FYNNEI in the germline V gene. This CDR3 comprises 13 residues. In nucleotides, the CDR3 is TGTGCCAGCAGAGCGAGTTCCTACAATGAGCAGTTCTTC. Amino acids: CASRASSYNEQFF.

CDR3 nucleotides: TGTGCCAGCAGCTTAAAAGGGCTAGCGGCCCCCGGGGAGCTGTTTTTT. It translates to CASSLKGLAAPGELFF. The chain joins TRBV7-3 to TRBJ2-2; TRBD2 aligns across 7 bases. V dropped 1 base and J dropped 6; count of bases not matched to a gene: 8. There are 16 residues in the CDR3. Germline V gene lookup returns CDR1 SGHTA and CDR2 FQGTGA.

J is TRBJ1-2 and V is TRBV13; D is undetermined. V gave up 0 bases and J gave up 8 bases, with 19 bases separating them. Germline values: CDR1 PRHDT, CDR2 FYEKMQ (reference sequence). This CDR3 has 16 residues. The CDR3 DNA reads as TGTGCCAGCAGCTTAGGGCCCGGGTCCTCCCCGGGAGGCTACACCTTC. It is translated as CASSLGPGSSPGGYTF.

The chain has TRBV11-3 and TRBJ1-2, with 12 positions matching TRBD1. This CDR3 contains 16 residues. Unmatched junction bases numbered 3, after V lost 0 bases and J lost 4 bases. The germline V gene encodes CDR1 SGHNT and CDR2 YENEEA. The CDR3 coding sequence is TGTGCCAGCAGCTTAGACGGGACAGGGGGCGGCTATGGCTACACCTTC. It codes for CASSLDGTGGGYGYTF.

CDR3 sequence: CSVGPLEGRASYEQYF. The CDR3 DNA reads as TGCAGCGTTGGACCCCTAGAAGGGAGGGCCTCCTACGAGCAGTACTTC. The V call is TRBV29-1, the J call TRBJ2-7; the match to TRBD2 covers 7 bases. In germline, CDR1 is SQVTM, CDR2 ANQGSEA. The CDR3 contains 16 residues. Unmatched junction bases numbered 12, after V lost 4 bases and J lost 0 bases.

This chain connects TRBV10-3 to TRBJ2-7; 13 nucleotides align to TRBD2. CDR3 length: 15 residues. CDR1 ENHRY and CDR2 SYGVKD come from the germline V gene. V shed 4 bases and J 2 bases; nucleotides not matched to a gene: 2. The CDR3, as DNA: TGTGCCATCAGTGGAGGGACTAGCGGGACCTACGAGCAGTACTTC. Translated: CAISGGTSGTYEQYF.

This rearrangement joins TRBV11-2 to TRBJ2-7; TRBD1 or TRBD2 may be the D gene (5 bases each). Germline CDR1 reads SGHAT; CDR2 reads FQNNGV. Deletions cut 5 bases from V and 4 bases from J, with 15 bases between. The CDR3 is 14 amino acids. The CDR3 region is CASSRQRRPYEQYF. CDR3 bases: TGTGCCAGCAGCCGACAGCGGAGACCTTACGAGCAGTACTTC.

This rearrangement joins TRBV19 to TRBJ1-1; 7 nucleotides match TRBD1. The CDR3 length is 18 residues. The germline V gene encodes CDR1 LNHDA and CDR2 SQIVND (reference sequence). Trimming at V came to 4 bases and at J to 5 bases, leaving 19 bases not matched to a gene. The CDR3 sequence is CASSTLSPLRQGGTEAFF. The DNA for the CDR3 is TGTGCCAGTAGTACCCTCTCACCGCTTCGACAGGGCGGAACTGAAGCTTTCTTT. The whole variable domain, filled in from reference TRBV19 and TRBJ1-1, reads DGGITQSPKYLFRKEGQNVTLSCEQNLNHDAMYWYRQDPGQGLRLIYYSQIVNDFQKGDIAEGYSVSREKKESFPLTVTSAQKNPTAFYLCASSTLSPLRQGGTEAFFGQGTRLTVV.

This sequence joins TRBV15 and TRBJ2-3, with TRBD2 matching over 13 bases. V lost 5 bases to trimming and J lost 8 bases; unmatched junction nucleotides: 10. Germline-derived CDR1 and CDR2 are LNHNV and YYDKDF (reference sequence). The CDR3 length is 16 residues. The CDR3 loop is CATSLTSGRIHGTQYF. CDR3 DNA sequence: TGTGCCACCAGCCTGACTAGCGGGAGGATCCACGGTACGCAGTATTTT.

The rearrangement uses TRBV5-1 and TRBJ1-1; no firm D call. This CDR3 has 13 residues. V dropped 4 bases and J dropped 2 bases, with 9 bases sitting between them. Germline CDR1 reads SGHRS; CDR2 reads YFSETQ. The CDR3 loop is CASSLDYNTEAFF. As DNA, the CDR3 is TGCGCCAGCAGCCTAGACTACAACACTGAAGCTTTCTTT.

This chain connects TRBV29-1 to TRBJ2-7; D ambiguous. The ends were cut back, 0 bases at V and 8 bases at J, with 17 bases in the middle. The CDR3 sequence is 14 residues long. The germline V gene encodes CDR1 SQVTM and CDR2 ANQGSEA. CDR3 DNA: TGCAGCGTTGAAGATCGGTCTCGGAGCCTGAAGCAGTACTTC. Its protein is CSVEDRSRSLKQYF.

With respect to this clone: Other nucleotide sequences from this sample produce the same CDR3. The CDR3 sequence: CASSLGQANTEAFF. Here the CDR3 DNA reads TGCGCCAGCAGCTTGGGACAGGCAAACACTGAAGCTTTCTTT. The chain combines TRBV5-1 with TRBJ1-1, with D perhaps TRBD1 (6 bases). Trimming took off 0 bases at V and 2 bases at J, with 8 bases between the two ends. The CDR3 contains 14 residues. Germline loops: CDR1 SGHRS, CDR2 YFSETQ.

The chain combines TRBV19 with TRBJ2-1, with TRBD1 identical over 7 bases. In germline, CDR1 is LNHDA, CDR2 SQIVND (reference sequence). V gave up 6 bases and J gave up 6 bases; unmatched junction bases: 11. The CDR3 consists of 15 residues. The CDR3 nucleotides read TGTGCCAGTAGGGCAGACAGGGTAGCGTTCAATGAGCAGTTCTTC. Protein: CASRADRVAFNEQFF.

CDR3 sequence (DNA): TGTGCCAGCAGTCGAGCTCCACTCTACTATGGCTACACCTTC. This codes for CASSRAPLYYGYTF. This sequence joins TRBV27 and TRBJ1-2; D is unresolved. Germline V gives CDR1 MNHEY, CDR2 SMNVEV (reference sequence). The germline V and J ends were trimmed by 5 bases and 3 bases, with 13 bases remaining between them. The CDR3 is made up of 14 amino acids.

The rearrangement joins TRBV5-1 to TRBJ2-7; either TRBD1 or TRBD2 may fit D (5 bases each). Germline assignment: CDR1 SGHRS and CDR2 YFSETQ. CDR3 length: 13 residues. V lost 4 bases and J 1 base, leaving 9 bases between the germline ends. The CDR3 DNA reads as TGCGCCAGCAGCAAGGGACGGTCCTACGAGCAGTACTTC. This encodes CASSKGRSYEQYF.

This chain links TRBV4-1 with TRBJ2-3; D not certain. Deletions cut 1 base from V and 4 bases from J, with 6 bases between. This CDR3 spans 13 amino acids. Germline V gene data show CDR1 as MGHRA and CDR2 as YSYEKL. The CDR3 is CASSQAFSDTQYF. Written as DNA, the CDR3 is TGCGCCAGCAGCCAAGCCTTTTCAGATACGCAGTATTTT.

V usage is TRBV27 and J usage is TRBJ1-1, with 10 bases lining up with TRBD1. J gave up 11 bases and V 5 bases, and 5 bases lay outside the gene matches. This CDR3 region has 12 residues. Germline V gene sequence: CDR1 MNHEY, CDR2 SMNVEV (reference sequence). In DNA, the CDR3 is TGTGCCAGCAGTCAGACAGGGGGCGACGCTTTCTTT. This encodes CASSQTGGDAFF.